The source of this TCR beta chain is a study of cytomegalovirus exposure and HLA in healthy donors. Study details: Counted in an early data release were about 85 million unique TCRs from HLA-typed donors. General observations from the study: Within an earlier analysis, most TCR beta V segments proved productive either about 87% or about 30% of the time.

Primers: 60 Vbeta forward and 13 Jbeta reverse. The authors' processing: Among the unique TCR beta chains that a later analysis counted, 75 million to 85 million in all, some 10 million were shared. Some clones are missing from TCRdb's copy, which holds only in-frame ones; the method was immunoSEQ multiplex PCR. V and J calls and clone size come straight from that table; D and trimming were deduced from the DNA. The table includes roughly 150,000 clones, under 70% detected once. On this clone: Its antigen is still unknown.

This TCR was recovered from a woman in her twenties or thirties in good health and CMV-seropositive. Sequenced material: PBMCs.

The CDR3 region is CASSTQEGQGARQPQHF. Here the CDR3 DNA reads TGTGCCAGCAGTACACAGGAAGGACAGGGGGCCCGTCAGCCCCAGCATTTT. The rearrangement links TRBV2 to TRBJ1-5, with TRBD1 matching 11 bases. J lost 6 bases, V lost 5 bases, and 12 bases had no gene match. Germline V lookup: CDR1 SNHLY, CDR2 FYNNEI. This CDR3 is built from 17 residues.